This T cell receptor beta chain came from a study of blood T cell repertoires in COVID-19. About the study: Collection of acute and convalescent COVID-19 samples took place in the United States, Italy and Spain. From T cells, B-cell-depleted T cells, or PBMCs came the material, which was cDNA or gDNA.

Original processing methods: Researchers report that nucleated cell counts were estimated from reference gene primer amplification. The table came from immunoSEQ multiplex PCR; TCRdb's copy has only in-frame clones and leaves some out. The V and J calls and clone size are taken from that table; D and trimming were inferred from the DNA. The data contain 150,000 to 200,000 clones, 76% of them seen just once; the ten biggest clones take up less than 20%. Germline V gives CDR1 LNHDA, CDR2 SQIVND (reference sequence). Between the trimmed V and J ends, which lost 3 bases and 0 bases, there was a span of 6 bases. The CDR3 has 14 amino acids. Membership in each cohort depended on participant-reported clinical history.

The source material was PBMCs or T cells enriched from blood (not recorded which). The chain recombines TRBV19 with TRBJ1-3; D remains ambiguous. This clonotype was obtained from a woman in her fifties or sixties with acute COVID-19. Here the CDR3 reads CASSMGSSGNTIYF. For the CDR3, the DNA is TGTGCCAGTAGTATGGGCAGCTCTGGAAACACCATATATTTT.